Here is one T cell receptor beta chain with its context. In its sample, this clone was seen a few times. The antigen it binds to is not known. The input lacks base qualities; no much larger clone sits a single base away. The sample is drawn from a study of beta chain features in type 1 diabetes (dated by TCRdb to the late 2010s). In terms of the full investigation: No differences in mean age, gender distribution, total cell number or subset yield were found between patients and healthy donors. A total of under 140,000,000 sorted cells were examined across all samples, and the number of cells per subset was strongly correlated with RNA yield. The study compared the TCRB repertoires of sorted circulating CD4+ T cell subsets in recently diagnosed type 1 diabetes patients with those in matched healthy donors. Whereas all 30 or so donors provided naive and central memory subsets, regulatory and stem cell-like memory subsets were isolated from just 8 patients and about 8 healthy donors.

The investigation overall reported the following: In all four CD4+ subsets, TCRB CDR3 length was moderately but significantly shorter in type 1 diabetes patients. PCR might favor shorter templates, but patient and control samples were amplified and corrected together, so any skew would affect both groups equally. Patients with type 1 diabetes made fewer insertions and deleted more nucleotides at VDJ recombination sites, implying thymic rearrangement abnormalities. Naive, central memory and regulatory TCRB repertoires appeared to be more similar among patients than among healthy donors. Because cDNA was sequenced instead of genomic DNA, activated cells with high expression could be over-represented, although the groups did not differ in activation or CD3 levels. HLA sub-analyses involved small numbers of individuals, so any influence of HLA type on TCRB rearrangement remained unresolved.

All of the isolated RNA was reverse transcribed with the High Capacity cDNA Reverse Transcription Kit, so expressed TCRB transcripts were sequenced. Naive, central memory and regulatory T cell samples underwent deep immunoSEQ sequencing, averaging about 3.3 million total reads per sample. After sorted cells were lysed in RLT buffer, RNA was extracted with DNase-treated RNeasy Micro or Mini kits, with the choice depending on cell number. Each cell subset was processed on its own to prevent cross-contamination, while patient and healthy donor samples were processed together. Using the immunoSEQ multiplex PCR, TCRB sequences were amplified from cDNA into 87-bp fragments spanning the CDR3 region. Sequencing of the amplicons was done on the Illumina HiSeq platform. On the study's bioinformatics: Synthetic template baselines were used to correct PCR bias computationally, reads within Hamming distance 2 were collapsed together, and singletons that could not be merged were discarded. By aligning reads against IMGT, V, D and J genes, CDR3 length, and insertions or deletions at six rearrangement sites were assigned. Within each subset, clonotype counts were normalized to the number of sorted cells before true diversity and Gini coefficients were calculated with the tcR R package. The overlap coefficient, calculated on TCRB nucleotide sequences, was used to quantify repertoire sharing. Out-of-frame TCRB sequences from naive cells were analyzed to stand in for the pre-selection repertoire. TCRdb limited this immuneACCESS table to in-frame rearrangements with V and J called. A share of clones is missing; checked studies link under half to unresolved V genes, and the rest is unexplained. For V, J and clone size, that table is used; D and trimming come from the DNA. The table for this sample lists around 350,000 clones; over 9.5% of them were counted only once. The ten largest clonotypes hold about 0.017% of the sample.

There are 14 amino acids in the CDR3, from cysteine to phenylalanine inclusive. Just the 42-base CDR3 DNA is kept, in frame starting at base 1. The junction carries 13 bases between V and J, which are trimmed by 0 bases and 8 bases respectively. The germline V gene (reference sequence) supplies CDR1 MNHNY and CDR2 SVGAGI. A single peripheral blood draw of about 116 mL on average was collected from each donor into heparinised tubes. A BD FACSAria II was used to sort naive, central memory, regulatory and stem cell-like memory CD4+ T cells with a panel that included CD45RO, CCR7, CD25, CD127, CD95 and CD27. Purity was above 95% for every sorted population. Right away, PBMCs were isolated by Lymphoprep density gradient centrifugation and were stained directly, with no culture step. To minimize batch effects, samples were stained and sorted in pairs, one healthy donor with one patient per experiment.

The TCR sequence derives from a man in his late teens or twenties in good health. The chain links TRBV6-6 with TRBJ1-2, with the D gene uncertain. The sequencing input was naive CD4+ T cells from blood. The sample's cell subset or site label is to be understood as: true naive CD4+ T cells. The nucleotide sequence is given as TGTGCCAGCAGTTACTCGGGAGGTACCTGGGGCTACACCTTC. This translates into CASSYSGGTWGYTF.